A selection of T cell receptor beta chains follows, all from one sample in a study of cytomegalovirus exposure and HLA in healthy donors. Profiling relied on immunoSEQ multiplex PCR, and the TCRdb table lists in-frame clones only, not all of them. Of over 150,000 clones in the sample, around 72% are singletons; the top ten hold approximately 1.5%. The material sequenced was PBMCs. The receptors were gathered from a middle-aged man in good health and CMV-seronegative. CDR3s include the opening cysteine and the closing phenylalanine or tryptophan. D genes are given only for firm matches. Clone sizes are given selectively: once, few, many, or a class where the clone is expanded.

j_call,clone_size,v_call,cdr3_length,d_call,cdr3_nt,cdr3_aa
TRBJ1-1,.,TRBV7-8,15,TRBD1,TGTGCCAGCAGCTTAGTAGGGCAGGGGGTGACTGAAGCTTTCTTT,CASSLVGQGVTEAFF
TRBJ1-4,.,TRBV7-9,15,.,TGTGCCAGCAGCCCTACAGGGACGACTAATGAAAAACTGTTTTTT,CASSPTGTTNEKLFF
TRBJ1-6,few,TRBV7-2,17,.,TGTGCCAGCAGCTCCGGGTCAGGGCCCCCATATAATTCACCCCTCCACTTT,CASSSGSGPPYNSPLHF
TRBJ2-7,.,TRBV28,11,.,TGTGCCAGGGCAGGAGGCTACGAGCAGTACTTC,CARAGGYEQYF
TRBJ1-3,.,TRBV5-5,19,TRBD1,TGTGCCAGCAGCCTACGCCCTCCTGGACAGGGGGCGGACGGAAACACCATATATTTT,CASSLRPPGQGADGNTIYF
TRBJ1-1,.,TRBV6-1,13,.,TGTGCCAGTGGTTGGTACAGGAACACTGAAGCTTTCTTT,CASGWYRNTEAFF
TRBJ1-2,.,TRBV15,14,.,TGTGCCACCAGCAGACGGAACGGGGACTCTGGCTACACCTTC,CATSRRNGDSGYTF
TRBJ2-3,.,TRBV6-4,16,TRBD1,TGTGCCAGCAGTGACTCCGGGACAGGGGGCGTAGATACGCAGTATTTT,CASSDSGTGGVDTQYF
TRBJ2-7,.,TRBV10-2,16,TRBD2,TGCGCCAGCAGTGATCCCGGGGGGGGTACCTCCTACGAGCAGTACTTC,CASSDPGGGTSYEQYF
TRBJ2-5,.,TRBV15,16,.,TGTGCCACCAGCAGAGAAGGAGGGGGGGGGCAAGAGACCCAGTACTTC,CATSREGGGGQETQYF
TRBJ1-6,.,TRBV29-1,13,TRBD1,TGCAGCGTGACGACAGGGGTGGGTTCACCCCTCCACTTT,CSVTTGVGSPLHF
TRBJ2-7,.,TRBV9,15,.,TGTGCCAGCAGCCGGGACCAGGGGGGAGGTTACGAGCAGTACTTC,CASSRDQGGGYEQYF
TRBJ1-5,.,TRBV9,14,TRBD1,TGTGCCAGCAGCGACGGACAGGGCTTTCAGCCCCAGCATTTT,CASSDGQGFQPQHF
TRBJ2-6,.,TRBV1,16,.,TGCACCAGCAGCCCGAAACGGGGGAGGGGGGCCAACGTCCTGACTTTC,CTSSPKRGRGANVLTF
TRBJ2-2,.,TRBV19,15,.,TGTGCCAGTAGTACGGACTTCCGGCGGACCGGGGAGCTGTTTTTT,CASSTDFRRTGELFF
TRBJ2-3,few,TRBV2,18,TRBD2,TGTGCCAGCAGTGTTATAGGGGGACTAGCGGAAAGCACAGATACGCAGTATTTT,CASSVIGGLAESTDTQYF
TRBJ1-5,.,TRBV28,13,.,TGTGCCAGCAGTTCCTCGGGCAATCAGCCCCAGCATTTT,CASSSSGNQPQHF
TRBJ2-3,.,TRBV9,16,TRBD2,TGTGCCAGCAGCGTAGCCCTAGCGGGGGGAGGAGATACGCAGTATTTT,CASSVALAGGGDTQYF
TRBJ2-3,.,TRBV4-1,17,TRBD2,TGCGCCAGCAGCCAAGATGGGACTAGTACTAGCACAGATACGCAGTATTTT,CASSQDGTSTSTDTQYF
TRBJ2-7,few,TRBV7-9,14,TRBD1,TGTGCCAGCAGCTTCCGACAGGGCGTATACGAGCAGTACTTC,CASSFRQGVYEQYF
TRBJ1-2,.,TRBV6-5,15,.,TGTGCCAGCAGTTACAGCAGGGTGGGCATAGATCGCTACACCTTC,CASSYSRVGIDRYTF
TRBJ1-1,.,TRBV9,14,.,TGTGCCAGCAGCCCTAACGTAGGGGCCACTGAAGCTTTCTTT,CASSPNVGATEAFF
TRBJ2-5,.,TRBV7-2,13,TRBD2,TGTGCCAGCAGCCGTAGCGGGCAAGAGACCCAGTACTTC,CASSRSGQETQYF
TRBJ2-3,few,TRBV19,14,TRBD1,TGTGCCAGTAGGTCCGGGACAGGGTACATAGCGCAGTATTTT,CASRSGTGYIAQYF
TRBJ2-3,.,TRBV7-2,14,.,TGTGCCAGCAGCTTAGGCCAGGCCGCAGATACGCAGTATTTT,CASSLGQAADTQYF
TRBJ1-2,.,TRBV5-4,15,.,TGTGCCAGCAGCCCCCCCGGGGGAGGGATCTATGGCTACACCTTC,CASSPPGGGIYGYTF
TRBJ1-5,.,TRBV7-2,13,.,TGTGCCAGCAGCGCGACAATTAATCAGCCCCAGCATTTT,CASSATINQPQHF
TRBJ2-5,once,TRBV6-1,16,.,TGTGCCAGCAGTGAAGTGGCAGGGAGGAGACAAGAGACCCAGTACTTC,CASSEVAGRRQETQYF
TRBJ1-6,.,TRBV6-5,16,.,TGTGCCAGCAGTTACGTGTGGGAGCCGGCTAATTCACCCCTCCACTTT,CASSYVWEPANSPLHF
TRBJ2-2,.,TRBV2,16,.,TGTGCCAGCAGCAGTGGGACTTCCGCGAACACCGGGGAGCTGTTTTTT,CASSSGTSANTGELFF
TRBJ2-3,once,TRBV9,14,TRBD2,TGTGCCAGCAGCGTGGGGGGGACCGCAGATACGCAGTATTTT,CASSVGGTADTQYF
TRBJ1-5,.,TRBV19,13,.,TGTGCCAGTAGTACCATTAGCAATCAGCCCCAGCATTTT,CASSTISNQPQHF
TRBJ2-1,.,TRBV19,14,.,TGTGCCAGTAGTATAGGGACAGAGAACGGTGAGCAGTTCTTC,CASSIGTENGEQFF
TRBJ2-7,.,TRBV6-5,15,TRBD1,TGTGCCAGCAGTTCCCCCGGGACAGGGGTGAAAGAGCAGTACTTC,CASSSPGTGVKEQYF
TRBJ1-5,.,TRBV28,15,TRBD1,TGTGCCAGCAGTGTCGGGACAGGGGGCAATCAGCCCCAGCATTTT,CASSVGTGGNQPQHF
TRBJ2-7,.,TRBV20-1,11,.,TGCAGTGCTAGCGAGTTTAATGAGCAGTACTTC,CSASEFNEQYF
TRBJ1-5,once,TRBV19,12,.,TGTGCCAGTAGTATAATATCCGGGCCCCAGCATTTT,CASSIISGPQHF
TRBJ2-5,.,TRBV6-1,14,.,TGTGCCAGCAGTGAACCAAACCGGGGAGAGACCCAGTACTTC,CASSEPNRGETQYF
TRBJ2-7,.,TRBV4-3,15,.,TGCGCCAGCAGCCAAGCGGTAGGGGGGGCCTACGAGCAGTACTTC,CASSQAVGGAYEQYF
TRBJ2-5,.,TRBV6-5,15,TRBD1,TGTGCCAGCAGTGCCCAGGGGGCGTCTCGGGAGACCCAGTACTTC,CASSAQGASRETQYF
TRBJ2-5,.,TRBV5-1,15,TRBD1,TGCGCCAGCAGCATAGGACAGGGGAGGCAAGAGACCCAGTACTTC,CASSIGQGRQETQYF
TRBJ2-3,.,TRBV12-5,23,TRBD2,TGTGCTAGTGGTTTGTTTCCCCTCGGACTAGCGGGGGCCCTACCGTCACGCACAGATACGCAGTATTTT,CASGLFPLGLAGALPSRTDTQYF
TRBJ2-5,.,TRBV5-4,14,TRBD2,TGTGCCAGCAGCTTGGGACTAGCCCCAGAGACCCAGTACTTC,CASSLGLAPETQYF
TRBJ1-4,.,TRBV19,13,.,TGTGCCAGTAGTTCAGGGAGGCGTGAAAAACTGTTTTTT,CASSSGRREKLFF
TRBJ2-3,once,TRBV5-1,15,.,TGCGCCAGCAGCTTGGAGTCTAGCCGCACAGATACGCAGTATTTT,CASSLESSRTDTQYF
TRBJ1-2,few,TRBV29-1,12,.,TGCAGCGTTGGCGACACCACCTATGGCTACACCTTC,CSVGDTTYGYTF